What follows are 5 T cell receptor beta chains derived from one specimen sequenced in a study of technical replicates of blood from a handful of donors. Assay used: immunoSEQ multiplex PCR; TCRdb lists only in-frame clones, some missing. The sample consists of over 50,000 clones, 80% to 95% of them appearing once. The material sequenced was PBMCs. These receptors all come from a human donor in good health. Some clones in this sample may be carry-over from other donors' samples.

V usage is TRBV7-6 and J usage is TRBJ2-3; tentative D call: TRBD1 (5 bases). The CDR3 covers 15 residues. Germline loops: CDR1 SGHVS, CDR2 FNYEAQ. V lost 4 bases and J 7 bases, leaving 18 bases between the germline ends. The CDR3 region is CASSSGQPPGYTQYF. As DNA, the CDR3 is TGTGCCAGCAGCTCTGGACAACCTCCCGGGTATACGCAGTATTTT.

The V call is TRBV29-1, the J call TRBJ2-1; D not resolved. The V end was cut by 3 bases, the J end by 12 bases, with 21 bases between. This CDR3 has 14 residues. In germline, CDR1 is SQVTM, CDR2 ANQGSEA. The CDR3 region has the DNA TGCAGCGTTGACAAGCCGGCTGACTTTAGGCCGCAGTTCTTC. Its protein is CSVDKPADFRPQFF.

The gene calls are TRBV10-2 and TRBJ2-4; tentative D call: TRBD2 (6 bases). The CDR3 sequence is 13 residues long. V lost 5 bases to trimming and J lost 2 bases, with 7 bases between them. Per the germline V gene, CDR1 is WSHSY and CDR2 is SAAADI. The CDR3 reads CASSRDSKNIQYF. Here the CDR3 DNA reads TGCGCCAGCAGTCGGGACTCCAAAAACATTCAGTACTTC.

This chain joins TRBV6-4 and TRBJ2-3; 8 bases match TRBD2. CDR3 length: 15 residues. V gave up 4 bases and J gave up 2 bases; unmatched junction bases: 5. Per the germline V gene, CDR1 is MRHNA and CDR2 is SNTAGT. The CDR3 loop reads CASSAQRGNTDTQYF. The CDR3 DNA sequence: TGTGCCAGCAGTGCCCAGCGGGGGAACACAGATACGCAGTATTTT.

This chain connects TRBV5-1 to TRBJ2-1; TRBD2 aligns across 7 bases. CDR1 is SGHRS and CDR2 is YFSETQ in the germline V gene. The CDR3 contains 16 residues. V shed 3 bases and J 5 bases; nucleotides not matched to a gene: 11. The CDR3 region has the DNA TGCGCCAGCAGCTCCGTTCGGAGCGGGACGAACAATGAGCAGTTCTTC. Translating gives CASSSVRSGTNNEQFF.